The next 10 T cell receptor beta chains were all read from a single sample in a study of blood T cell repertoires in COVID-19. This table comes from immunoSEQ multiplex PCR, and its TCRdb copy is limited to in-frame clones, with some not included. The sample yields roughly 180,000 clones, approximately 86% seen once. Sequenced sample: peripheral blood. Receptors were obtained from a man aged 55-75 years with acute or convalescent COVID-19.

The chain carries TRBV27 and TRBJ2-3; D perhaps matches TRBD2 (6 bases). Germline V gene data show CDR1 as MNHEY and CDR2 as SMNVEV (reference sequence). The CDR3 sequence is 15 residues long. The V gene lost 8 bases and the J gene lost 0 bases, with 15 bases spanning the gap. CDR3 amino acids: CASAGSHPSTDTQYF. CDR3 sequence (DNA): TGTGCCAGCGCGGGGTCCCATCCTAGCACAGATACGCAGTATTTT.

J is TRBJ1-2 and V is TRBV15; D unresolved. V gave up 6 bases and J gave up 7 bases, with 24 bases separating them. The CDR3 consists of 16 residues. Germline CDR1 reads LNHNV; CDR2 reads YYDKDF (reference sequence). This chain's CDR3 is CATRTPGVGSEGGYTF. CDR3 nucleotide sequence: TGTGCCACCAGAACCCCCGGGGTCGGGTCAGAGGGTGGCTACACCTTC.

The rearrangement links TRBV3-1 (or the pseudogene TRBV3-2) to TRBJ2-6; TRBD2 is a possible D gene (5 bases). Trimming left V 6 bases short and J 1 base short, with 10 bases between. Germline assignment: CDR1 LGHDT and CDR2 YNNKEL (reference sequence). The CDR3 has 15 residues. CDR3 coding DNA: TGTGCCAGCAGTTGGTCGGGGTCTGGGGCCAACGTCCTGACTTTC. Protein: CASSWSGSGANVLTF.

The chain carries TRBV30 and TRBJ1-2; D is uncertain. The length of the CDR3 is 15 residues. V was trimmed by 1 base and J by 6 bases, leaving 18 bases between them. CDR1 is GTSNPN and CDR2 is SVGIG in the germline V gene (reference sequence). The CDR3 reads CAWSDTSLRGDGYTF. The CDR3 DNA sequence: TGTGCCTGGAGTGATACCAGCCTGCGGGGAGATGGCTACACCTTC.

The rearrangement joins TRBV1 to TRBJ2-4; the table's D call of TRBD2 was not tested on the DNA. TRBV1 is marked as a pseudogene. The CDR3 contains 19 residues. CDR3 in amino acids: CTSSQTTSGRSNAKNIQYF. The DNA of the CDR3 is TGCACCAGCAGCCAAACGACTAGCGGGAGGAGTAACGCCAAAAACATTCAGTACTTC.

The J gene is TRBJ1-6, the V gene TRBV4-1, with D maybe TRBD1 (5 bases). Germline V gene data show CDR1 as MGHRA and CDR2 as YSYEKL. V was pared by 3 bases and J by 9 bases, with 15 bases between. The CDR3 runs 15 residues. This CDR3 is CASSHNAGGTSPLHF. The CDR3 region has the DNA TGCGCCAGCAGCCATAACGCGGGGGGGACTTCACCCCTCCACTTT.

This clone was found a few times. The chain couples TRBV5-4 to TRBJ2-3; TRBD2 is a possible D gene (5 bases). Trimming removed 4 bases at V and 2 bases at J, with 14 bases between. Per the germline V gene, CDR1 is SGHNT and CDR2 is YYREEE (reference sequence). The CDR3 has 15 residues. The CDR3 reads CASSPVRGNTDTQYF. CDR3 in DNA: TGTGCCAGCAGCCCGGTCAGAGGGAACACAGATACGCAGTATTTT. The full variable domain, its missing parts supplied by reference TRBV5-4 and TRBJ2-3, is ETGVTQSPTHLIKTRGQQVTLRCSSQSGHNTVSWYQQALGQGPQFIFQYYREEENGRGNFPPRFSGLQFPNYSSELNVNALELDDSALYLCASSPVRGNTDTQYFGPGTRLTVL.

The sample holds a few counts of this clone. This chain links TRBV5-1 with TRBJ2-3; D is unclear. This CDR3 spans 15 amino acids. V was pared by 2 bases and J by 0 bases, with 10 bases between. CDR1 is SGHRS and CDR2 is YFSETQ in the germline V gene. CDR3 sequence (DNA): TGCGCCAGCAGCTTTTACCAGTCTAGCACAGATACGCAGTATTTT. It is translated as CASSFYQSSTDTQYF.

V and J are TRBV10-3 and TRBJ2-5, with TRBD2 identical over 8 bases. Germline lookup yields CDR1 ENHRY and CDR2 SYGVKD. The V gene end was trimmed by 8 bases and the J gene end by 3 bases; junction bases not matched to a gene: 2. This CDR3 spans 12 amino acids. The CDR3, as DNA: TGTGCCATCGGAGCGGGAGAAGAGACCCAGTACTTC. Translated, it gives CAIGAGEETQYF.

This chain links TRBV15 with TRBJ2-3; 7 bases line up with TRBD2. The V segment lost 0 bases and the J segment 1 base; nucleotides outside the gene matches: 4. This CDR3 has 16 amino acids. From germline, CDR1 is LNHNV and CDR2 YYDKDF (reference sequence). CDR3 in DNA: TGTGCCACCAGCAGAGAGCCAGCGGGACGCACAGATACGCAGTATTTT. This sequence encodes CATSREPAGRTDTQYF.